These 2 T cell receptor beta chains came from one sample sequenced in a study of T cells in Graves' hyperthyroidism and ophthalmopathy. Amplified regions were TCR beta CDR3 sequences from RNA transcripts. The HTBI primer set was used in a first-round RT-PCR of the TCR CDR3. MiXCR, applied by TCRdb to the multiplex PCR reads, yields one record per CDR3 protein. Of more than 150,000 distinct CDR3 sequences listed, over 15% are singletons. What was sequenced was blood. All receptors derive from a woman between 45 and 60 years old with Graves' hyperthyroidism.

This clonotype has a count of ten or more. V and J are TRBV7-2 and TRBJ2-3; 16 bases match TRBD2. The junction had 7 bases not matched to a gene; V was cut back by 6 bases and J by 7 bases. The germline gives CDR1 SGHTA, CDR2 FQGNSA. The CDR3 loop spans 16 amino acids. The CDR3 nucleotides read TGTGCCAGCAGTTCCGGGACTAGCGGGGGGGCAAATACGCAGTATTTT. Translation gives CASSSGTSGGANTQYF. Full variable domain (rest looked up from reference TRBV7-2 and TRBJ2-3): GAGVSQSPSNKVTEKGKDVELRCDPISGHTALYWYRQSLGQGLEFLIYFQGNSAPDKSGLPSDRFSAERTGGSVSTLTIQRTQQEDSAVYLCASSSGTSGGANTQYFGPGTRLTVL.

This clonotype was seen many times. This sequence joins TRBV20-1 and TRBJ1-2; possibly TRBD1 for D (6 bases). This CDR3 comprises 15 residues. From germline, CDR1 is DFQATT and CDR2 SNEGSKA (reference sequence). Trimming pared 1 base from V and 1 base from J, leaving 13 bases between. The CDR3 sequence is CSARGPEQGNYGYTF. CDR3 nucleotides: TGCAGTGCTAGAGGCCCTGAACAGGGTAACTATGGCTACACCTTC.